This T cell receptor (beta chain) was identified during a study of blood T cell repertoires in COVID-19. Study-level background: Sources were T cells, B-cell-depleted T cells, or PBMCs; the material itself was cDNA or gDNA.

The CDR3 is 14 amino acids. Looked up from germline, CDR1 is GTSNPN and CDR2 is SVGIG (reference sequence). The junction had 3 bases not matched to a gene; V was cut back by 1 base and J by 3 bases. Sequenced by immunoSEQ multiplex PCR; TCRdb stores in-frame clones only, minus some. The sample carries under 150,000 clones, approximately 91% recorded once. The source of this sequence is a woman aged 70-85 years who had recovered from COVID-19. The rearrangement uses TRBV30 and TRBJ2-1; 7 nucleotides agree with TRBD1. Sequencing was performed on peripheral blood. CDR3 loop: CAWSEGAGYNEQFF. The CDR3 nucleotides read TGTGCCTGGAGTGAGGGGGCCGGCTACAATGAGCAGTTCTTC.